This section outlines one TCR beta chain sequence together with its context. The antigen is undetermined. TCRdb re-called the 5' RACE reads and catalogs CDR3 proteins one per entry, DNA excluded. The table for this sample gives a few hundred thousand distinct CDR3 sequences. This entry belongs to a study of T cells expressing NK-cell markers. As for the study in general: From sorted CD3+CD56+NKG2C+, CD3+CD56+NKG2C- and CD3+CD56-NKG2C+ T cells came the TCR beta repertoires. General study findings and limits: Whether the expanded NKG2C+ T cell clones recognized HCMV remained unclear.

The CDR3 contains 19 residues. CDR1 is MNHEY, CDR2 SMNVEV, per germline (reference sequence). The specimen sequenced was blood T cells: a sorted CD56 or NKG2C T cell subset, CD4+ or CD8+ T cells, or bulk PBMC T cells (not recorded which). V is TRBV27 and J is TRBJ2-2; TCRdb proposes TRBD2, but this gene call is untestable without DNA. This TCR came from a man between 18 and 35 years old in good health. The CDR3 here is CASSSNRGLAAKNTGELFF.